This passage covers 9 T cell receptor beta chains from one sample sequenced in a study of blood T cell repertoires in COVID-19. Assay used: immunoSEQ multiplex PCR; TCRdb lists only in-frame clones, some missing. The sample has about 60,000 clones, 65% to 90% seen once. Sequencing was done on a sample of peripheral blood. These receptors were collected from a man aged 35-49 years with acute or convalescent COVID-19.

This rearrangement joins TRBV7-2 to TRBJ2-1; TRBD1 matches 7 bases. The CDR3 sequence is 17 residues long. The trim removed 0 bases at V and 5 bases at J, leaving 10 bases unmatched. Germline lookup yields CDR1 SGHTA and CDR2 FQGNSA. CDR3 loop: CASSLALGTVLHNEQFF. The CDR3 coding sequence is TGTGCCAGCAGCTTAGCGCTGGGGACAGTCCTCCACAATGAGCAGTTCTTC. Full variable domain (missing parts from reference TRBV7-2 and TRBJ2-1): GAGVSQSPSNKVTEKGKDVELRCDPISGHTALYWYRQSLGQGLEFLIYFQGNSAPDKSGLPSDRFSAERTGGSVSTLTIQRTQQEDSAVYLCASSLALGTVLHNEQFFGPGTRLTVL.

The chain joins TRBV6-5 to TRBJ2-7; 9 bases are a match to TRBD1. The junction had 6 bases not matched to a gene; V was cut back by 5 bases and J by 4 bases. Germline V CDR1 and CDR2: MNHEY, SVGAGI. The CDR3 extends over 14 amino acids. The CDR3 region has the DNA TGTGCCAGCAGTAAGGGGACAGGGATTTACGAGCAGTACTTC. It translates to CASSKGTGIYEQYF.

The chain recombines TRBV11-3 with TRBJ2-5, with 7 bases that match TRBD1. Germline CDR1 reads SGHNT; CDR2 reads YENEEA. There are 14 residues in the CDR3. V trimming: 2 bases; J trimming: 5 bases; junction bases outside the gene matches: 5. CDR3 sequence (DNA): TGTGCCAGCAGCTTATCGACACAGGGGGAGACCCAGTACTTC. Encoded protein: CASSLSTQGETQYF.

V usage is TRBV7-3 and J usage is TRBJ2-2; tentative D call: TRBD1 (6 bases). Germline loops: CDR1 SGHTA, CDR2 FQGTGA. The CDR3 runs to 14 residues. Trimming took 5 bases from V and 5 from J, leaving 12 bases between them. The CDR3 DNA is TGTGCCAGCAGCCCCAGACAGGTTACCGGGGAGCTGTTTTTT. Residues: CASSPRQVTGELFF.

This chain uses TRBV9 with TRBJ1-2, with 8 bases matching TRBD1. The CDR3 totals 14 residues. J gave up 6 bases and V 0 bases, and 4 bases lay outside the gene matches. Germline V gene data show CDR1 as SGDLS and CDR2 as YYNGEE. CDR3 DNA sequence: TGTGCCAGCAGCGTAGCAGTGACAGGGGATGGCTACACCTTC. Residues: CASSVAVTGDGYTF.

This chain joins TRBV5-1 and TRBJ2-7, with a possible D match to TRBD2 (6 bases). Per the germline V gene, CDR1 is SGHRS and CDR2 is YFSETQ. V dropped 1 base and J dropped 0 bases, with 11 bases sitting between them. This CDR3 has 15 amino acids. The CDR3 loop reads CASSLRGNPSYEQYF. The CDR3 bases are TGCGCCAGCAGCTTGCGGGGGAACCCCTCCTACGAGCAGTACTTC.

The gene calls are TRBV10-1 and TRBJ1-5; 10 bases align to TRBD1. The germline V gene has CDR1 WNHNN and CDR2 SYGVQD (reference sequence). The CDR3 extends over 17 amino acids. V dropped 7 bases and J dropped 0; count of bases not matched to a gene: 9. This chain's CDR3 is CASTRRTGGTSNQPQHF. In DNA, the CDR3 is TGCGCCAGCACCCGAAGGACAGGGGGAACTAGCAATCAGCCCCAGCATTTT.

The chain recombines TRBV7-9 with TRBJ1-3; D ambiguous. Germline lookup yields CDR1 SEHNR and CDR2 FQNEAQ (reference sequence). V was cut by 2 bases and J by 0 bases, with 8 bases left in between. This CDR3 spans 15 amino acids. This CDR3 is CASSLNFSSGNTIYF. The CDR3 coding sequence is TGTGCCAGCAGCTTAAACTTCTCCTCTGGAAACACCATATATTTT.

This clone was found a few times. The rearrangement links TRBV2 to TRBJ1-2, with D uncertain. The CDR3 totals 14 residues. Germline assignment: CDR1 SNHLY and CDR2 FYNNEI. Trimming removed 4 bases from V and 5 bases from J, with 14 bases in between. CDR3 in DNA: TGTGCCAGCAGTGCGATTTCTTCCGGGTATGGCTACACCTTC. Its protein product is CASSAISSGYGYTF.